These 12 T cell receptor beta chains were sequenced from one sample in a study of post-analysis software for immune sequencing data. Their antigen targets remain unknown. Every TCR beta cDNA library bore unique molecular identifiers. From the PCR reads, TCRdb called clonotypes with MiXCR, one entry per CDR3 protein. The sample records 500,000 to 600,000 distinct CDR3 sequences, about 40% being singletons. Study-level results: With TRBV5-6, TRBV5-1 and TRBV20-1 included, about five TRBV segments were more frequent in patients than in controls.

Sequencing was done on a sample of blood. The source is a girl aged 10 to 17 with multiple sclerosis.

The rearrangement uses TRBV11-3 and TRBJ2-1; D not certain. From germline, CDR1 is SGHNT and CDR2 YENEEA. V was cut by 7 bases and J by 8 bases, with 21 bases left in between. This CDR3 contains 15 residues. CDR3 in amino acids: CASNADGPNGDEQFF. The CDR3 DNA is TGTGCCAGCAACGCCGACGGGCCCAATGGCGATGAGCAGTTCTTC.

The CDR3 here is CASSLAAASTDTQYF. CDR3 DNA sequence: TGTGCCAGCAGCTTAGCAGCGGCTAGCACAGATACGCAGTATTTT. The V call is TRBV7-2, the J call TRBJ2-3; a possible D gene is TRBD2 (5 bases). CDR3 length: 15 amino acids. Germline V gives CDR1 SGHTA, CDR2 FQGNSA. V dropped 0 bases and J dropped 0 bases, with 7 bases sitting between them.

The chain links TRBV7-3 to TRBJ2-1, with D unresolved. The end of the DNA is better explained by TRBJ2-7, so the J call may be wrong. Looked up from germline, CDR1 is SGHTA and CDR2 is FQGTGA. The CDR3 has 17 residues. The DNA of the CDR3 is TGTGCCAGCAGCTCGGTCATAAAGGCGAGTGGCTACAATGAGCAGTACTTC. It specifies CASSSVIKASGYNEQYF.

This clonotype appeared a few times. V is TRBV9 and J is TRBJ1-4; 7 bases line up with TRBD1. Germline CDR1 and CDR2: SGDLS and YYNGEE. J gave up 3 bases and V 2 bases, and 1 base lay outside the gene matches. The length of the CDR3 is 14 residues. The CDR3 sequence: CASSVQGANEKLFF. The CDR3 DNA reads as TGTGCCAGCAGCGTTCAGGGGGCTAATGAAAAACTGTTTTTT.

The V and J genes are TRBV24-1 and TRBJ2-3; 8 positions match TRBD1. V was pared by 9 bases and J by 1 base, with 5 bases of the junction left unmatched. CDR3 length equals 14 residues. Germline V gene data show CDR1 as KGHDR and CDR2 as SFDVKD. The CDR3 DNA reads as TGTGCCACCCGAGAGGACAGGGGCACAGATACGCAGTATTTT. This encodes CATREDRGTDTQYF.

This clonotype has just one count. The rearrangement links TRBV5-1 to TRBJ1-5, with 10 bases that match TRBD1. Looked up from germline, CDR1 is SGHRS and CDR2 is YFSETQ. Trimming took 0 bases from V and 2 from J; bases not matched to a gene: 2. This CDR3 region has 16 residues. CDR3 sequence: CASSLAGTGGNQPQHF. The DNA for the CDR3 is TGCGCCAGCAGCTTGGCCGGGACAGGGGGCAATCAGCCCCAGCATTTT.

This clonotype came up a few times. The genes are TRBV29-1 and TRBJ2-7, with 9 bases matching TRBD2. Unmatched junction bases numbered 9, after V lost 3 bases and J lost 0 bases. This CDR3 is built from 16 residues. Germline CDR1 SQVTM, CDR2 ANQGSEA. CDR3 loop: CSVESPKRGDSYEQYF. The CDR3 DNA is TGCAGCGTTGAGTCCCCCAAGCGGGGGGACTCCTACGAGCAGTACTTC.

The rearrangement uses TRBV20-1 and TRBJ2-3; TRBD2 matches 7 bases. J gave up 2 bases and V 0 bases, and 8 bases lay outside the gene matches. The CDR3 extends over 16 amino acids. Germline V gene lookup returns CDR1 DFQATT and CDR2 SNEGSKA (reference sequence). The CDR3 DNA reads TGCAGTGCTAGAGATCTCCCGGGACTACACACAGATACGCAGTATTTT. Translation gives CSARDLPGLHTDTQYF.

DNA for the CDR3: TGCGCCAGCAGCCCATCAGGGAGGGTTCAAGAGACCCAGTACTTC. Residues: CASSPSGRVQETQYF. J is TRBJ2-5 and V is TRBV5-1; TRBD2 matches 7 bases. V lost 4 bases, J lost 2 bases, and 8 bases stayed unmatched. The CDR3 runs 15 residues. Germline CDR1 is SGHRS and CDR2 is YFSETQ.

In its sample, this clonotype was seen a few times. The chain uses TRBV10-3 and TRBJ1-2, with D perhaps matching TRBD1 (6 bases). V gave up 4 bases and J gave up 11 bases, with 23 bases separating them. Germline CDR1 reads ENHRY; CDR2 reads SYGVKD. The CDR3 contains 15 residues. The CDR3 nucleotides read TGTGCCATCAGTGCCGCAGTCCGGGACATAGGCGGTTACACCTTC. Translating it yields CAISAAVRDIGGYTF.

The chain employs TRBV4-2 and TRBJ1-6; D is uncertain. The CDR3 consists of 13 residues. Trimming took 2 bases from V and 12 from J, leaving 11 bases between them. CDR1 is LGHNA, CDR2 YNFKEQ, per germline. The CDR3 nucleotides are TGTGCCAGCAGCCAATCTGAGAGGCAACCCCTCCACTTT. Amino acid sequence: CASSQSERQPLHF.

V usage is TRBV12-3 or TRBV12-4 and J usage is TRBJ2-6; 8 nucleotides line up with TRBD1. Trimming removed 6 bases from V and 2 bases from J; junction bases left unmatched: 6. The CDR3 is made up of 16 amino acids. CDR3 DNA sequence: TGTGCCAGCAGAATCCTACAGGGGGCTGGGGCCAACGTCCTGACTTTC. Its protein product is CASRILQGAGANVLTF.